This note documents a single T cell receptor beta chain sequence. What it binds is not known. The sample belongs to a study of radiation and T cells in renal cell carcinoma. Turning to the study itself: Nephrectomy followed 15 Gy stereotactic body radiation by 4 weeks. General study results and limits: From baseline, blood top tumor clonotypes peaked at 2 weeks post-radiation.

As to time point: blood 2 weeks post-SBRT. This sample's treatment: 15 Gy SBRT to primary tumor, nephrectomy 4 weeks later. The patient's renal cell carcinoma had clear cell pathology. Sequenced by immunoSEQ multiplex PCR; TCRdb stores in-frame clones only, minus some. The repertoire holds 100,000 to 150,000 clones, with around 85% as singletons. The specimen comprised blood, sampled from a patient whose treatment included radiotherapy and nephrectomy. The receptor was derived from a man aged 50 or older with renal cell carcinoma.

The CDR3 is CAWGTGGGGSNQPQHF. The CDR3, as DNA: TGTGCCTGGGGGACAGGGGGCGGCGGTAGCAATCAGCCCCAGCATTTT. The V call is TRBV30, the J call TRBJ1-5; 12 bases line up with TRBD1. The CDR3 totals 16 residues. J was trimmed by 0 bases and V by 5 bases; bases with no gene match: 5. Germline values: CDR1 GTSNPN, CDR2 SVGIG (reference sequence).